Shown below are 26 T cell receptor beta chains from a single sample sequenced in a study of T cells after yellow fever vaccination. Each CDR3 protein is one row after TCRdb ran MiXCR on the 5' RACE reads. Found here are 350,000 to 450,000 distinct CDR3 sequences, about 17% of them singletons; the top ten hold 18%. The specimen was PBMCs, collected before the yellow fever booster vaccination. All receptors derive from a man in his late teens or twenties who received the YFV17D yellow fever vaccine.

This clonotype came up a few times. V gene TRBV20-1 combines with J gene TRBJ1-5; D remains unclear. The CDR3 is made up of 13 amino acids. V lost 1 base, J lost 0 bases, and 4 bases lay in between. Germline lookup yields CDR1 DFQATT and CDR2 SNEGSKA (reference sequence). This chain's CDR3 is CSARAVSNQPQHF. The DNA for the CDR3 is TGCAGTGCTAGAGCGGTTAGCAATCAGCCCCAGCATTTT.

The chain uses TRBV9 and TRBJ2-1; D is perhaps TRBD1 (6 bases). Trimming removed 0 bases from V and 3 bases from J, with 16 bases in between. The CDR3 sequence is 17 residues long. Germline V CDR1 and CDR2: SGDLS, YYNGEE. The CDR3 bases are TGTGCCAGCAGCGTAGATCCGGGTGACAGGTTCTACAATGAGCAGTTCTTC. The encoded protein is CASSVDPGDRFYNEQFF.

The CDR3 region is CASSLGSGDRGRKFVSGANVLTF. CDR3 DNA: TGTGCCAGCAGTTTAGGTAGCGGGGACCGAGGAAGAAAGTTTGTATCTGGGGCCAACGTCCTGACTTTC. The chain is built from TRBV27 and TRBJ2-6; 8 positions agree with TRBD2. With V trimmed by 2 bases and J by 1 base, 22 bases remained unmatched. Germline V CDR1 and CDR2: MNHEY, SMNVEV (reference sequence). CDR3 length: 23 residues.

This sequence joins TRBV7-2 and TRBJ2-4; D possibly corresponds to TRBD1 (6 bases). Looked up from germline, CDR1 is SGHTA and CDR2 is FQGNSA. This CDR3 contains 13 residues. V lost 5 bases and J lost 8, with 13 bases in between. Here the CDR3 DNA reads TGTGCCAGCAGCACCAGGGGTTGGGACATTCAGTACTTC. This codes for CASSTRGWDIQYF.

This clonotype occurred a few times. This chain uses TRBV11-2 with TRBJ1-1, with D tentatively TRBD1 (6 bases). The V gene's germline CDR1 is SGHAT and CDR2 FQNNGV. The CDR3 sequence is 14 residues long. The V end lost 2 bases, the J end lost 4 bases, and 11 bases lay between the germline ends. CDR3 sequence reads: CASSLWGLGTEAFF. In DNA, the CDR3 is TGTGCCAGCAGCTTATGGGGGCTTGGCACTGAAGCTTTCTTT.

V is TRBV29-1 and J is TRBJ1-1, with D hard to call. The CDR3 covers 9 residues. Germline V gene sequence: CDR1 SQVTM, CDR2 ANQGSEA. Trimming cost V 3 bases and J 6 bases, with 2 bases left between them. The CDR3 bases are TGCAGCGTTGAGGCTGAAGCTTTCTTT. The encoded protein is CSVEAEAFF.

The CDR3 here is CASTDPGATYEQYF. CDR3 DNA: TGTGCCAGCACCGATCCCGGGGCTACCTACGAGCAGTACTTC. The rearrangement joins TRBV6-2 or TRBV6-3 to TRBJ2-7; D could derive from TRBD1 or TRBD2 (5 bases each). Germline CDR1 and CDR2: MNHEY and SVGEGT. This CDR3 spans 14 amino acids. V was clipped by 7 bases and J by 2 bases, with 15 bases between them.

J is TRBJ1-1 and V is TRBV20-1; no reliable D call. This CDR3 contains 10 residues. From germline, CDR1 is DFQATT and CDR2 SNEGSKA (reference sequence). V was cut by 6 bases and J by 5 bases, with 7 bases left in between. CDR3: CSALLTEAFF. In DNA, the CDR3 is TGCAGTGCGCTGTTAACTGAAGCTTTCTTT.

V gene TRBV6-2 or TRBV6-3 combines with J gene TRBJ2-1; TRBD2 matches 13 bases. This CDR3 is built from 17 residues. With 7 bases clipped from V and 4 bases from J, the junction kept 10 bases outside the gene matches. CDR1 is MNHEY and CDR2 is SVGEGT in the germline V gene. The CDR3 coding sequence is TGTGCCAGCACCTTCACTAGCGGGGGGGCGGGATACAATGAGCAGTTCTTC. It specifies CASTFTSGGAGYNEQFF.

This clonotype has at least ten counts. This chain connects TRBV5-5 to TRBJ2-7; 8 positions agree with TRBD1. The CDR3 has 14 residues. The trim removed 4 bases at V and 3 bases at J, leaving 6 bases unmatched. The germline V gene has CDR1 SGHKS and CDR2 YYEKEE (reference sequence). This CDR3 reads CASSLRTGNYEQYF. The CDR3 coding sequence is TGTGCCAGCAGCCTTCGGACAGGGAACTACGAGCAGTACTTC.

The sample holds a few counts of this clonotype. The V call is TRBV20-1, the J call TRBJ2-7, with D possibly matching TRBD2 (5 bases). The V end was cut by 6 bases, the J end by 7 bases, with 16 bases between. Germline lookup yields CDR1 DFQATT and CDR2 SNEGSKA (reference sequence). There are 12 residues in the CDR3. Written as DNA, the CDR3 is TGCAGTGCGCTCGACCAGCCGGGGGAGCAGTACGTC. Amino acids: CSALDQPGEQYV.

DNA of the CDR3: TGCAGTGCTAGAGGCGGGGGCGGTTCAGATACGCAGTATTTT. The encoded protein is CSARGGGGSDTQYF. The chain couples TRBV20-1 to TRBJ2-3; the D gene is possibly TRBD2 (7 bases). Germline V gene data show CDR1 as DFQATT and CDR2 as SNEGSKA (reference sequence). Between the trimmed V and J ends, which lost 1 base and 4 bases, there was a span of 12 bases. This CDR3 has 14 amino acids.

In DNA, the CDR3 is TGTGCCATCAGTGAGCGGACAGGTTCTCCTCGCCCGACAGGGACCTATGGCTACACCTTC. The encoded protein is CAISERTGSPRPTGTYGYTF. This sequence joins TRBV10-3 and TRBJ1-2; 7 nucleotides align to TRBD1. Losses at the gene ends were 2 bases for V and 4 bases for J; bases not matched to a gene: 22. Per germline, CDR1 ENHRY and CDR2 SYGVKD. The CDR3 runs 20 residues.

Many counts were recorded for this clonotype. The chain employs TRBV5-5 and TRBJ1-2; D is unclear. V lost 7 bases and J 12 bases, leaving 19 bases between the germline ends. Germline lookup yields CDR1 SGHKS and CDR2 YYEKEE (reference sequence). The CDR3 totals 12 residues. The DNA of the CDR3 is TGTGCCAGCGGGATATTCGGAGGTGTGGACACCTTC. Amino acid sequence: CASGIFGGVDTF.

This chain uses TRBV28 with TRBJ1-5; D is unresolved. The CDR3 consists of 11 residues. V was trimmed by 9 bases and J by 1 base, leaving 4 bases between them. The germline CDR1 and CDR2 sequences are MDHEN and SYDVKM. The CDR3, as DNA: TGTGCCAGGGGGAGCAATCAGCCCCAGCATTTT. This sequence encodes CARGSNQPQHF.

This sequence joins TRBV11-2 and TRBJ1-2; maybe TRBD1 (5 bases). The CDR3 has 12 residues. Germline lookup yields CDR1 SGHAT and CDR2 FQNNGV. V lost 7 bases and J lost 8, with 14 bases in between. The CDR3 coding sequence is TGTGCCAGCACCCAAGGACCAGGGGGCTACACCTTC. Protein product: CASTQGPGGYTF.

V usage is TRBV6-2 or TRBV6-3 and J usage is TRBJ2-1, with D hard to call. V was cut by 6 bases and J by 0 bases, with 12 bases left in between. The CDR3 is made up of 15 amino acids. Germline V gene lookup returns CDR1 MNHEY and CDR2 SVGEGT. CDR3 residues: CASRKYSASYNEQFF. CDR3 DNA: TGTGCCAGCAGAAAGTACAGTGCCTCCTACAATGAGCAGTTCTTC.

This clonotype appeared a few times. This chain uses TRBV12-3 or TRBV12-4 with TRBJ1-2; 7 bases are a match to TRBD1. The trim removed 5 bases at V and 6 bases at J, leaving 9 bases unmatched. This CDR3 is built from 14 residues. CDR3 in DNA: TGTGCCAGCAGTCAGACAGGGTTCGGCGATGGCTACACCTTC. Translation: CASSQTGFGDGYTF.

CDR3 coding DNA: TGCGCCAGCAGCCAAGGAGACAGGGGGCCTGGAGAGCAGTACTTC. The encoded protein is CASSQGDRGPGEQYF. The chain is built from TRBV4-1 and TRBJ2-7; TRBD1 agrees at 10 bases. J gave up 7 bases and V 1 base, and 7 bases lay outside the gene matches. The CDR3 has 15 amino acids. In germline, CDR1 is MGHRA, CDR2 YSYEKL.

The V call is TRBV30, the J call TRBJ2-7; 9 nucleotides align to TRBD1. The V gene end was trimmed by 4 bases and the J gene end by 3 bases; junction bases not matched to a gene: 1. The CDR3 covers 12 residues. The germline V gene has CDR1 GTSNPN and CDR2 SVGIG (reference sequence). This CDR3 reads CAWTGQGYEQYF. The DNA for the CDR3 is TGTGCCTGGACGGGACAGGGCTACGAGCAGTACTTC. The full variable domain, in which reference TRBV30 and TRBJ2-7 provide the parts outside the CDR3, is SQTIHQWPATLVQPVGSPLSLECTVEGTSNPNLYWYRQAAGRGLQLLFYSVGIGQISSEVPQNLSASRPQDRQFILSSKKLLLSDSGFYLCAWTGQGYEQYFGPGTRLTVT.

V is TRBV27 and J is TRBJ1-2; the D gene is possibly TRBD1 (6 bases). V lost 6 bases, J lost 4 bases, and 15 bases lay in between. Germline assignment: CDR1 MNHEY and CDR2 SMNVEV (reference sequence). The CDR3 has 14 residues. CDR3 coding DNA: TGTGCCAGCAGAGCTGACAGGAGATTCTATGGCTACACCTTC. It is translated as CASRADRRFYGYTF.

At least ten counts were recorded for this clonotype. The chain couples TRBV12-3 or TRBV12-4 to TRBJ1-5; no clear D gene. This CDR3 is built from 13 residues. Trimming left V 0 bases short and J 3 bases short, with 3 bases between. CDR3 protein: CASSLAFNQPQHF. In DNA form, the CDR3 reads TGTGCCAGCAGTTTAGCGTTCAATCAGCCCCAGCATTTT.

This rearrangement joins TRBV6-2 or TRBV6-3 to TRBJ1-2; 8 bases are shared with TRBD1. Germline V lookup: CDR1 MNHEY, CDR2 SVGEGT. With V trimmed by 7 bases and J by 2 bases, 6 bases remained unmatched. The CDR3 consists of 14 residues. The CDR3 reads CASTWTGRNYGYTF. The CDR3 DNA follows: TGTGCCAGCACCTGGACAGGGAGGAACTATGGCTACACCTTC.

This clonotype has only a few counts. The chain employs TRBV15 and TRBJ2-1; D possibly corresponds to TRBD1 (5 bases). This CDR3 comprises 14 residues. V lost 1 base to trimming and J lost 5 bases, with 9 bases between them. CDR1 is LNHNV and CDR2 is YYDKDF in the germline V gene (reference sequence). DNA of the CDR3: TGTGCCACCAGCAGAGTAACCAGGGACAATGAGCAGTTCTTC. Its protein product is CATSRVTRDNEQFF. The full variable domain, rest sourced from reference TRBV15 and TRBJ2-1, is DAMVIQNPRYQVTQFGKPVTLSCSQTLNHNVMYWYQQKSSQAPKLLFHYYDKDFNNEADTPDNFQSRRPNTSFCFLDIRSPGLGDTAMYLCATSRVTRDNEQFFGPGTRLTVL.

This clonotype occurred many times. V is TRBV27 and J is TRBJ2-1, with a possible D match to TRBD1 (6 bases). This CDR3 spans 13 amino acids. Per the germline V gene, CDR1 is MNHEY and CDR2 is SMNVEV (reference sequence). V lost 7 bases and J 8 bases, leaving 15 bases between the germline ends. The CDR3 loop is CASNERGLDEQFF. In DNA, the CDR3 is TGTGCCAGCAACGAAAGGGGGTTGGATGAGCAGTTCTTC.

This clonotype turned up a few times. The CDR3 DNA follows: TGTGCCAGCAGCCAGGGACTCTTCTCTGGGGCCAACGTCCTGACTTTC. This codes for CASSQGLFSGANVLTF. The V and J genes are TRBV14 and TRBJ2-6; a weak D match, TRBD2 (6 bases). V was clipped by 3 bases and J by 0 bases, with 9 bases between them. The length of the CDR3 is 16 residues. From germline, CDR1 is SGHDN and CDR2 FVKESK.